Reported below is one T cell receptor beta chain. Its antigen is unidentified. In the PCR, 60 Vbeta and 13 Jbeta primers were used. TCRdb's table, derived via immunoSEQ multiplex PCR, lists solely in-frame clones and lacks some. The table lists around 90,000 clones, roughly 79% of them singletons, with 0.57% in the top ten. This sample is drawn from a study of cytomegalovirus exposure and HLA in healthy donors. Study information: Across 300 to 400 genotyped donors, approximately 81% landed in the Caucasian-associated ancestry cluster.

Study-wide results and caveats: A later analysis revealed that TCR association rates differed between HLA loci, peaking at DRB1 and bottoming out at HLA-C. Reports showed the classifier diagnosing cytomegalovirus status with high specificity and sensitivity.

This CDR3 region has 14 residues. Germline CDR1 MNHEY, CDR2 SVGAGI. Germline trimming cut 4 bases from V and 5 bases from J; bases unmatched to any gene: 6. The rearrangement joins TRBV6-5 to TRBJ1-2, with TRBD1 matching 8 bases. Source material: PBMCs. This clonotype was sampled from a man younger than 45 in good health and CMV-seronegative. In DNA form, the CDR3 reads TGTGCCAGCAGTTCCTATGACAGGGGATATGGCTACACCTTC. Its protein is CASSSYDRGYGYTF.